Listed below are T cell receptor beta chains from one sample, sequenced in a study of OX40 agonist ivuxolimab in advanced cancers. TCRdb keeps only in-frame clones here, not all; method: immunoSEQ multiplex PCR. Here the sample spans about 47,000 clones, around 84% being singletons. The sample in question was CD4+ or CD8+ T cells sorted from blood, obtained in a trial of the OX40 agonist ivuxolimab. All receptors come from an adult with an advanced solid tumor such as melanoma, head and neck, liver or kidney cancer. Each CDR3 is given with its conserved first and last residue. Fields, in order: clone size, D gene, J gene, V gene, CDR3 length, CDR3 protein, CDR3 DNA. A D gene is named only where the DNA matches it firmly. Some rows mark clone size as missing; the rest say once, few, many or name a class of expanded clone.

-	TRBD1	TRBJ1-3	TRBV30	16	CAWSLITGGLGNTIYF	TGTGCCTGGAGTTTAATTACAGGGGGCCTGGGAAACACCATATATTTT
-	-	TRBJ1-5	TRBV30	15	CAWSVPGGGNQPQHF	TGTGCCTGGAGTGTACCTGGAGGGGGCAATCAGCCCCAGCATTTT
-	-	TRBJ2-2	TRBV6-4	16	CASSEGGGRSTGELFF	TGTGCCAGCAGTGAAGGGGGGGGGCGAAGCACCGGGGAGCTGTTTTTT
-	-	TRBJ2-1	TRBV30	15	CAWSKDSSSYNEQFF	TGTGCCTGGAGCAAGGACTCGAGCTCCTACAATGAGCAGTTCTTC
-	-	TRBJ2-7	TRBV5-1	13	CASSSDSPYEQYF	TGCGCCAGCAGCTCCGACAGTCCCTACGAGCAGTACTTC
-	-	TRBJ2-5	TRBV7-9	13	CASSLSSQETQYF	TGTGCCAGCAGTTTAAGCAGCCAAGAGACCCAGTACTTC
-	-	TRBJ1-2	TRBV5-4	14	CASSFQGINYGYTF	TGTGCCAGCAGCTTTCAGGGAATTAACTATGGCTACACCTTC
-	TRBD2	TRBJ2-7	TRBV6-5	14	CASSYSSSGGEQYF	TGTGCCAGCAGTTACTCGTCATCGGGAGGAGAGCAGTACTTC
few	-	TRBJ1-5	TRBV4-1	15	CASSQHLSPDQPQHF	TGCGCCAGCAGCCAACACCTGAGTCCTGATCAGCCCCAGCATTTT
-	TRBD1	TRBJ2-1	TRBV19	16	CASSMRDRGPNNEQFF	TGTGCCAGTAGTATGAGGGACAGGGGGCCAAACAATGAGCAGTTCTTC
-	TRBD2	TRBJ2-7	TRBV7-6	17	CASTPEASGRIPGEQYF	TGTGCCAGCACCCCGGAGGCTAGCGGGAGGATACCGGGAGAGCAGTACTTC
-	-	TRBJ1-2	TRBV27	14	CASSFGHRNYGYTF	TGTGCCAGCAGTTTCGGGCACAGAAACTATGGCTACACCTTC
few	-	TRBJ2-7	TRBV6-5	15	CASSYSGGTSYEQYF	TGTGCCAGCAGTTACTCGGGGGGAACCTCCTACGAGCAGTACTTC
-	-	TRBJ1-1	TRBV7-8	15	CASSLVEGMNTEAFF	TGTGCCAGCAGCTTAGTGGAGGGGATGAACACTGAAGCTTTCTTT
-	-	TRBJ2-7	TRBV5-1	14	CASSTGDDLGEQYF	TGCGCCAGCAGCACGGGTGACGATTTGGGGGAGCAGTACTTC
-	-	TRBJ2-2	TRBV5-8	16	CASSLSRQINTGELFF	TGTGCCAGCAGCTTGAGCAGGCAGATTAACACCGGGGAGCTGTTTTTT